Listed below are T cell receptor beta chains from one sample, sequenced in a study of OX40 agonist ivuxolimab in advanced cancers. Method: immunoSEQ multiplex PCR; TCRdb's copy keeps in-frame clones and lacks some. The data contain around 80,000 clones, around nine tenths of them singletons. Here the sequenced sample was CD4+ or CD8+ T cells sorted from blood, taken in a trial of the OX40 agonist ivuxolimab. These receptors were obtained from an adult with an advanced solid tumor such as melanoma, head and neck, liver or kidney cancer. Each CDR3 is given with its conserved first and last residue. The D gene is left open where the match is weak. A row's size may be missing; if present it is once, few, many or a size class.

j_call v_call clone_size d_call cdr3_aa cdr3_nt
TRBJ2-1 TRBV6-5 . . CASTTRQWGEQFF TGTGCCAGCACCACTAGGCAATGGGGTGAGCAGTTCTTC
TRBJ2-6 TRBV5-1 . . CASSQDPSGANVLTF TGCGCCAGCAGCCAAGACCCTAGTGGGGCCAACGTCCTGACTTTC
TRBJ1-2 TRBV11-1 once TRBD1 CASRSTVTGTNYGYTF TGTGCCAGCCGGTCAACCGTGACAGGGACTAACTATGGCTACACCTTC
TRBJ2-1 TRBV5-1 . TRBD2 CASSLEGLAGVGAEQFF TGCGCCAGCAGCTTGGAGGGACTAGCGGGTGTGGGTGCTGAGCAGTTCTTC
TRBJ2-2 TRBV5-1 . . CASSSQGGSNTGELFF TGCGCCAGCAGCTCCCAGGGGGGTTCGAACACCGGGGAGCTGTTTTTT
TRBJ2-5 TRBV27 . . CASSAQGSAIQQETQYF TGTGCCAGCAGTGCCCAGGGCAGCGCTATCCAACAAGAGACCCAGTACTTC
TRBJ2-4 TRBV5-4 . TRBD2 CASSISGLAAYKNIQYF TGTGCCAGCAGCATCTCGGGACTAGCGGCCTACAAAAACATTCAGTACTTC
TRBJ2-2 TRBV2 . . CASRLLGTGELFF TGTGCCAGCAGACTCTTAGGCACCGGGGAGCTGTTTTTT
TRBJ2-1 TRBV7-3 once . CASSLNGATYNEQFF TGTGCCAGCAGCTTAAACGGGGCTACTTACAATGAGCAGTTCTTC
TRBJ2-2 TRBV4-1 . . CASSRDGRMGRTGELFF TGCGCCAGCAGCCGAGATGGGAGAATGGGCCGCACCGGGGAGCTGTTTTTT
TRBJ2-3 TRBV30 . TRBD2 CAWSLAGGRTDTQYF TGTGCCTGGAGCCTAGCGGGAGGGCGCACAGATACGCAGTATTTT
TRBJ2-5 TRBV2 . TRBD1 CASRTGPQGTQYF TGTGCCAGCAGGACAGGGCCCCAAGGAACCCAGTACTTC
TRBJ2-1 TRBV30 few . CAWSVLSGSGLNEQFF TGTGCCTGGAGTGTACTGTCAGGTAGCGGACTCAATGAGCAGTTCTTC
TRBJ2-5 TRBV5-1 . . CASSFSTETQYF TGCGCCAGCAGCTTTAGTACGGAGACCCAGTACTTC
TRBJ2-1 TRBV11-1 . TRBD1 CASSRTGGTGNEQFF TGTGCCAGCAGTCGGACAGGGGGAACAGGCAATGAGCAGTTCTTC
TRBJ2-7 TRBV28 . . CASSTEDEQYF TGTGCCAGCAGCACAGAGGACGAGCAGTACTTC